This T cell receptor (beta chain) was sequenced during a study of molecular identifiers for immune sequencing clone quantification. TCRdb re-derived calls from the PCR reads in MiXCR, one entry per CDR3 protein. The sample records some 89,000 distinct CDR3 sequences, 20% to 25% being singletons. Study conclusions and caveats: Spiked Jurkat TCR RNA originating from one cell could reportedly be identified amid about a million naive cells. Over 97% of effector molecules, but under 1% in naive cells, were held by clones with more than 20 RNA copies. In cases of identical TCR molecules sharing a barcode, highly expanded clone sizes could be underestimated.

Sorting captured naive CD8 T cells as CD8+CD4-CCR7+CD45RA+. In this sample, this clonotype turned up a few times. Antigen specificity is unknown. This TCR was sampled from a human donor in good health. Some libraries in this study had Jurkat cell RNA spiked in. The sample was naive CD8+ T cells from blood, with Jurkat cell RNA spiked in. Noted subset: FACS-sorted CD8+CD4-CCR7+CD45RA+ naive T cells.

The CDR3 sequence: CASSRGVSMNTEAFF. For the CDR3, the DNA is TGTGCCTCCTCACGGGGGGTCTCAATGAACACTGAAGCTTTCTTT. V and J are TRBV19 and TRBJ1-1, with D maybe TRBD1 (5 bases). Germline CDR1 and CDR2: LNHDA and SQIVND (reference sequence). This CDR3 is built from 15 residues. V was clipped by 11 bases and J by 0 bases, with 19 bases between them.